This TCR beta chain came from a study of graft-versus-host responses after intestinal transplantation. Regarding the study as a whole: Peak circulating GvH clone levels tracked with early post-transplant HvG declines. There were GvH clones found in recipient marrow, and some of them appeared first in ileum or blood.

The trim removed 5 bases at V and 0 bases at J, leaving 6 bases unmatched. This CDR3 is built from 16 residues. CDR1 is SGHAT, CDR2 FQNNGV, per germline. Comments on this clone: Its target is not known.

Only in-frame clones appear in the TCRdb table, and some are missing; sequencing was by immunoSEQ multiplex PCR. The sample includes approximately 130,000 clones, more than 80% of them seen just once. The sample consisted of unstimulated CD4+ T cells sorted from spleen or lymph node cells, taken before intestinal transplant. V is TRBV11-2 and J is TRBJ2-5, with 10 bases identical to TRBD2. This clonotype was obtained from a human donor who received an intestinal transplant. The CDR3 DNA reads TGTGCCAGCAGCCCCGGACTAGCGGCGAACCAAGAGACCCAGTACTTC. It is translated as CASSPGLAANQETQYF.